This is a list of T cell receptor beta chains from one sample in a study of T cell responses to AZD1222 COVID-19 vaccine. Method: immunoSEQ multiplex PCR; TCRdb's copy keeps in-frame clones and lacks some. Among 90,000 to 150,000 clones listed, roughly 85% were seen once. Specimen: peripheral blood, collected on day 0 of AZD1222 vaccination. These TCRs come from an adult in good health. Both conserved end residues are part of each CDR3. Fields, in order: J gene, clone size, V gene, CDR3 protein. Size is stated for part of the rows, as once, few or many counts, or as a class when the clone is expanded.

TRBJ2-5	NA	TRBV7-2	CASAKREGWETQYF
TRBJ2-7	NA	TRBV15	CATSRDPLQGRRDEQYF
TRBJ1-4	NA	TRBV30	CACWGTGEEKLFF
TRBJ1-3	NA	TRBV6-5	CASVGSGGNTIYF
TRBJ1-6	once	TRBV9	CASSADSYNSPLHF
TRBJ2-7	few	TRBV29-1	CSAATDSYEQYF
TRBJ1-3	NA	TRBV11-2	CASSRIGTFGPGNTIYF
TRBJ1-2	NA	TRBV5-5	CASSLGDRTPYGYTF
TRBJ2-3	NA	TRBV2	CASTWGGAGADTQYF
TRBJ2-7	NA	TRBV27	CASRSTGTPEYF
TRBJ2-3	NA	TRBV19	CASGRGAVSTDTQYF
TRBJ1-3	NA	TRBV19	CASSYLLGSGNTIYF
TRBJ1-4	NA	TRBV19	CATGQGNEKLFF
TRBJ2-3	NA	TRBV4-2	CASSQDWNTQYF
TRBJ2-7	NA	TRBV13	CASSLEGSGTYEQYF
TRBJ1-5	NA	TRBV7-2	CASSPTDSNQPQHF
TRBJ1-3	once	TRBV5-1	CASSPVSGNTIYF
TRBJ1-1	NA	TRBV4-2	CASSQGGQATEAFF
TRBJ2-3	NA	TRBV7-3	CASSWSVTDTQYF
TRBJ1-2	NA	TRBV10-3	CAADSGLANYGYTF
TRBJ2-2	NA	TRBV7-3	CASSVGQGYLGELFF
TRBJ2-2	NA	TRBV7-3	CASSPTTGAWPGELFF
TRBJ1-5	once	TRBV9	CASSVGGLNQPQHF